This T cell receptor (beta chain) emerged from a study of cytomegalovirus exposure and HLA in healthy donors. Study-level findings and limits: The study flagged some 170 TCR beta chains as cytomegalovirus-associated. There were three CMV-associated chains whose specificity for CMV antigens was confirmed in vitro.

Regarding this clone: What it recognizes is unknown.

The donors were in the approximately 120-subject validation cohort, distinct from the 666-subject first cohort. Profiling relied on immunoSEQ multiplex PCR, and the TCRdb table lists in-frame clones only, not all of them. The data show fewer than 100,000 clones, approximately 93% seen once. This CDR3 spans 14 amino acids. From germline, CDR1 is SGHTA and CDR2 FQGNSA. V was cut by 5 bases and J by 0 bases, with 10 bases left in between. The sequence came from a woman younger than 30 in good health and CMV-seropositive. V usage is TRBV7-2 and J usage is TRBJ1-1, with D unresolved. The sequencing sample was made of PBMCs. The CDR3 spells CASSLHTVNTEAFF. The CDR3 nucleotides read TGTGCCAGCAGCCTCCACACAGTGAACACTGAAGCTTTCTTT.